The present entry profiles one T cell receptor (beta chain) with its context. Its antigen is unidentified. The protocol was immunoSEQ multiplex PCR, while the TCRdb copy is restricted to in-frame clones and leaves out a portion. The data show 120,000 or so clones, with roughly 93% seen just once and around 1.7% held by the top ten. This sample is drawn from a study of T cell responses to AZD1222 COVID-19 vaccine. Study conclusions and caveats: All repertoire sampling was performed exclusively after the peak T cell response. Only five to seven AZD1222 recipients were seropositive at baseline. Along spike, vaccine-associated CD4 TCRs were found throughout, with dominance at 160-218 and 743-854. Donors, mostly white British, included more females; clonal diversity was possibly underestimated.

The CDR3 is 13 residues long. Trimming shortened V by 5 bases and J by 1 base, and 5 bases separated the two germline ends. Looked up from germline, CDR1 is LNHDA and CDR2 is SQIVND (reference sequence). The J gene is TRBJ2-2, the V gene TRBV19; unclear D gene. Here the sequenced sample was peripheral blood, taken on day 0 of AZD1222 vaccination. The source of this sequence is an adult in good health. The CDR3 nucleotides are TGTGCCAGTAGTGGCAGGAACACCGGGGAGCTGTTTTTT. Residues: CASSGRNTGELFF.